These 24 T cell receptor beta chains share one sample of origin, sequenced in a study of graft-versus-host responses after intestinal transplantation. Antigens for these TCRs are unknown. The repertoire was sequenced with immunoSEQ multiplex PCR; TCRdb's copy has only in-frame clones and lacks some. Of tens of thousands of clones in the sample, about 94% were seen once. The specimen comprised unstimulated CD8+ T cells sorted from spleen or lymph node cells, sampled before intestinal transplant. Receptor source: a human donor who received an intestinal transplant.

Points on this clone: Other DNA sequences within the sample encode an identical CDR3. The CDR3 is CATSRDGQGPYEQYF. The CDR3 DNA follows: TGTGCCACCAGCAGAGATGGGCAGGGTCCCTACGAGCAGTACTTC. J is TRBJ2-7 and V is TRBV15, with D possibly TRBD1 on 5 matching bases. V lost 0 bases to trimming and J lost 2 bases, with 11 bases between them. Germline-derived CDR1 and CDR2 are LNHNV and YYDKDF (reference sequence). CDR3 length equals 15 residues.

The CDR3 DNA reads TGTGCCAGCAGCTTCGGACAGGGACCCACTGAAGCTTTCTTT. Residues: CASSFGQGPTEAFF. The chain couples TRBV11-2 to TRBJ1-1; 8 bases map to TRBD1. Per germline, CDR1 SGHAT and CDR2 FQNNGV. With 3 bases clipped from V and 4 bases from J, the junction kept 4 bases outside the gene matches. CDR3 size: 14 residues. Looking up the rest from reference TRBV11-2 and TRBJ1-1 gives the full variable domain: EAGVAQSPRYKIIEKRQSVAFWCNPISGHATLYWYQQILGQGPKLLIQFQNNGVVDDSQLPKDRFSAERLKGVDSTLKIQPAKLEDSAVYLCASSFGQGPTEAFFGQGTRLTVV.

CDR3 coding DNA: TGTGCCTCCGGGGGGAGCTCTGGAAACACCATATATTTT. Its translation is CASGGSSGNTIYF. This rearrangement joins TRBV2 to TRBJ1-3, with TRBD1 as a possible D gene (5 bases). Between the trimmed V and J ends, which lost 11 bases and 0 bases, there was a span of 11 bases. Per the germline V gene, CDR1 is SNHLY and CDR2 is FYNNEI. The CDR3 loop spans 13 amino acids.

The chain combines TRBV28 with TRBJ2-1, with TRBD2 matching over 14 bases. This CDR3 spans 18 amino acids. Germline V gene lookup returns CDR1 MDHEN and CDR2 SYDVKM. V trimming: 2 bases; J trimming: 3 bases; junction bases outside the gene matches: 6. The CDR3 DNA sequence: TGTGCCAGCAGTTTACCCTTCGGACTAGCGGGGGGCTACAATGAGCAGTTCTTC. Translation: CASSLPFGLAGGYNEQFF.

The chain is built from TRBV28 and TRBJ1-2, with D possibly TRBD1 on 5 matching bases. Looked up from germline, CDR1 is MDHEN and CDR2 is SYDVKM. CDR3 size: 15 residues. The germline V and J ends were trimmed by 3 bases and 5 bases, with 16 bases remaining between them. In DNA form, the CDR3 reads TGTGCCAGCAGTTTCCCCGGCAGGGAGGGGTATGGCTACACCTTC. This codes for CASSFPGREGYGYTF.

CDR3 sequence: CASSLSSGAAGYEQYF. The CDR3 coding sequence is TGTGCCAGCAGTTTATCCTCGGGAGCGGCGGGCTACGAGCAGTACTTC. The chain recombines TRBV27 with TRBJ2-7, with D perhaps TRBD2 (6 bases). The V gene lost 0 bases and the J gene lost 3 bases, with 15 bases spanning the gap. The CDR3 has 16 residues. Per germline, CDR1 MNHEY and CDR2 SMNVEV (reference sequence).

This chain joins TRBV27 and TRBJ2-5; possible D gene TRBD2, 6 bases. The germline gives CDR1 MNHEY, CDR2 SMNVEV (reference sequence). V lost 3 bases and J 5 bases, leaving 10 bases between the germline ends. The CDR3 contains 13 residues. The CDR3 protein is CASSFAGIETQYF. CDR3 bases: TGTGCCAGCAGTTTCGCGGGGATTGAGACCCAGTACTTC.

The rearrangement uses TRBV7-9 and TRBJ2-7, with D tentatively TRBD2 (6 bases). V lost 3 bases and J lost 4, with 10 bases in between. Germline values: CDR1 SEHNR, CDR2 FQNEAQ (reference sequence). The CDR3 has 13 residues. CDR3 DNA sequence: TGTGCCAGCAGCTTCTCCGGAGGGTACGAGCAGTACTTC. It codes for CASSFSGGYEQYF.

The rearrangement uses TRBV7-2 and TRBJ2-7; TRBD2 matches at 7 bases. CDR3 length: 16 residues. The V gene end was trimmed by 3 bases and the J gene end by 0 bases; junction bases not matched to a gene: 8. In germline, CDR1 is SGHTA, CDR2 FQGNSA. The CDR3 DNA reads as TGTGCCAGCAGCTTGGACCTAGCGGACTTCTCCTACGAGCAGTACTTC. This codes for CASSLDLADFSYEQYF.

The chain recombines TRBV6-5 with TRBJ1-1, with 8 nucleotides matching TRBD1. Germline CDR1 MNHEY, CDR2 SVGAGI. The CDR3 has 13 amino acids. The trim removed 6 bases at V and 6 bases at J, leaving 6 bases unmatched. The CDR3 bases are TGTGCCAGCAGCCTCGGACAGGGCTCTGAAGCTTTCTTT. This translates into CASSLGQGSEAFF.

The J gene is TRBJ1-1, the V gene TRBV6-5; no clear D. Trimming pared 0 bases from V and 5 bases from J, leaving 13 bases between. CDR3 length equals 15 residues. The germline V gene has CDR1 MNHEY and CDR2 SVGAGI. The CDR3 nucleotides read TGTGCCAGCAGTTACTCGAGGGAAAGTACGACTGAAGCTTTCTTT. It specifies CASSYSRESTTEAFF.

The chain couples TRBV7-6 to TRBJ1-1; no reliable D call. V was trimmed by 0 bases and J by 12 bases, leaving 8 bases between them. The CDR3 runs to 11 residues. Germline CDR1 SGHVS, CDR2 FNYEAQ. The CDR3 region has the DNA TGTGCCAGCAGCTTAGCGGAGGAGACTTTCTTT. Protein: CASSLAEETFF.

V usage is TRBV7-2 and J usage is TRBJ2-5; D unclear. The CDR3 is made up of 16 amino acids. Germline V CDR1 and CDR2: SGHTA, FQGNSA. The V end lost 1 base, the J end lost 5 bases, and 17 bases lay between the germline ends. The CDR3 bases are TGTGCCAGCAGCTTAGAACAGTACAGCCCGAGGGAGACCCAGTACTTC. Translated: CASSLEQYSPRETQYF.

The chain recombines TRBV6-1 with TRBJ1-5; D unclear. V was shortened by 3 bases and J by 10 bases, with 10 bases between the two germline ends. Looked up from germline, CDR1 is MNHNS and CDR2 is SASEGT. The CDR3 totals 12 residues. The DNA of the CDR3 is TGTGCCAGCAGTGACCCCATCATACCCCAGCATTTT. The encoded protein is CASSDPIIPQHF.

Comment on this clone: The same CDR3 is also encoded by other DNA sequences in this sample. The chain carries TRBV9 and TRBJ2-2; D remains unclear. Trimming shortened V by 4 bases and J by 6 bases, and 7 bases separated the two germline ends. CDR3 size: 12 residues. The germline CDR1 and CDR2 sequences are SGDLS and YYNGEE. The CDR3, as DNA: TGTGCCAGCAGCCTCCTCCCCGGGGAGCTGTTTTTT. Translated: CASSLLPGELFF. Using reference TRBV9 and TRBJ2-2 for the parts outside the CDR3, the full variable domain is DSGVTQTPKHLITATGQRVTLRCSPRSGDLSVYWYQQSLDQGLQFLIQYYNGEERAKGNILERFSAQQFPDLHSELNLSSLELGDSALYFCASSLLPGELFFGEGSRLTVL.

The chain combines TRBV19 with TRBJ2-7; 9 bases are a match to TRBD2. V lost 5 bases to trimming and J lost 2 bases; unmatched junction nucleotides: 4. Germline CDR1 and CDR2: LNHDA and SQIVND (reference sequence). This CDR3 contains 14 residues. CDR3: CASSSGLATYEQYF. The CDR3 DNA sequence: TGTGCCAGTAGTTCGGGACTAGCAACCTACGAGCAGTACTTC.

Comments on this clone: The sample contains more than one DNA sequence encoding this CDR3. This chain uses TRBV9 with TRBJ2-1, with D tentatively TRBD2 (6 bases). The CDR3 runs to 15 residues. The germline V gene has CDR1 SGDLS and CDR2 YYNGEE. The V end lost 2 bases, the J end lost 0 bases, and 9 bases lay between the germline ends. In DNA, the CDR3 is TGTGCCAGCAGCGTGGGGGGAGGCTCCTACAATGAGCAGTTCTTC. Encoded protein: CASSVGGGSYNEQFF. Based on the CDR3 plus reference TRBV9 and TRBJ2-1, the full variable domain is DSGVTQTPKHLITATGQRVTLRCSPRSGDLSVYWYQQSLDQGLQFLIQYYNGEERAKGNILERFSAQQFPDLHSELNLSSLELGDSALYFCASSVGGGSYNEQFFGPGTRLTVL.

This clone was detected only once. This chain connects TRBV19 to TRBJ2-1; 9 bases align to TRBD1. V was clipped by 6 bases and J by 1 base; unmatched bases: 7. Germline loops: CDR1 LNHDA, CDR2 SQIVND (reference sequence). The CDR3 spans 16 residues. As DNA, the CDR3 is TGTGCCAGTAGCATGGACAGGGGAGAGTCCTACAATGAGCAGTTCTTC. Translation: CASSMDRGESYNEQFF.

The chain combines TRBV6-1 with TRBJ2-5; D is possibly TRBD2 (6 bases). The CDR3 has 15 residues. Per the germline V gene, CDR1 is MNHNS and CDR2 is SASEGT. The V gene lost 3 bases and the J gene lost 1 base, with 12 bases spanning the gap. The CDR3 DNA sequence: TGTGCCAGCAGTGATTTGCGGGGAAGCCAAGAGACCCAGTACTTC. Its protein is CASSDLRGSQETQYF.

The chain combines TRBV28 with TRBJ2-7; D not resolved. The CDR3 extends over 14 amino acids. Per the germline V gene, CDR1 is MDHEN and CDR2 is SYDVKM. Trimming cost V 7 bases and J 2 bases, with 15 bases left between them. CDR3 residues: CASTAYHMTYEQYF. CDR3 DNA: TGTGCCAGCACGGCGTACCACATGACCTACGAGCAGTACTTC.

This clone appeared a single time. V gene TRBV7-2 combines with J gene TRBJ2-1, with D uncertain. Deletions cut 0 bases from V and 2 bases from J, with 2 bases between. The CDR3 is 13 residues long. CDR1 and CDR2 (germline): SGHTA, FQGNSA. The CDR3 region has the DNA TGTGCCAGCAGCTTAGCTCCCTACAATGAGCAGTTCTTC. It specifies CASSLAPYNEQFF.

The chain combines TRBV7-9 with TRBJ1-2, with D maybe TRBD1 (6 bases). CDR3 length: 18 amino acids. Germline CDR1 is SEHNR and CDR2 is FQNEAQ (reference sequence). Trimming took off 3 bases at V and 1 base at J, with 21 bases between the two ends. In nucleotides, the CDR3 is TGTGCCAGCAGCTTGGTAGACAGGCCGACGGAAGATAACTATGGCTACACCTTC. It specifies CASSLVDRPTEDNYGYTF.

The chain recombines TRBV6-6 with TRBJ2-5; the D gene could be TRBD1 or TRBD2 (6 bases each). Looked up from germline, CDR1 is MNHNY and CDR2 is SVGAGI (reference sequence). V lost 6 bases, J lost 4 bases, and 18 bases lay in between. CDR3 size: 15 residues. CDR3 DNA: TGTGCCAGCAGCGCCCAGGGGCAGGGAGGAGAGACCCAGTACTTC. It yields the protein CASSAQGQGGETQYF.

This chain uses TRBV27 with TRBJ1-2; D may be TRBD1 (5 bases). Between the trimmed V and J ends, which lost 3 bases and 4 bases, there was a span of 18 bases. CDR3 length equals 16 residues. CDR1 is MNHEY and CDR2 is SMNVEV in the germline V gene (reference sequence). The CDR3 region has the DNA TGTGCCAGCAGTTTTTTGCAAGGGGCAGTTTCCTATGGCTACACCTTC. It codes for CASSFLQGAVSYGYTF.